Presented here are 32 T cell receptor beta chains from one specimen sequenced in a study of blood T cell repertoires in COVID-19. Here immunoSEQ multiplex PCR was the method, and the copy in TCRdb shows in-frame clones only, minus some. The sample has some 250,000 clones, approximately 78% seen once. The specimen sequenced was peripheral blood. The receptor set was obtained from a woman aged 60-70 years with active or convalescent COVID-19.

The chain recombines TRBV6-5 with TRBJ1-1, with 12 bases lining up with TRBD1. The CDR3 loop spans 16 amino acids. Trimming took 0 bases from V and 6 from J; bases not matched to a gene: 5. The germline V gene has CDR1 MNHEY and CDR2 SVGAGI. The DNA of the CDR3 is TGTGCCAGCAGTTACTCTGGGACAGGGGGCCACCCTGAAGCTTTCTTT. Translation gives CASSYSGTGGHPEAFF.

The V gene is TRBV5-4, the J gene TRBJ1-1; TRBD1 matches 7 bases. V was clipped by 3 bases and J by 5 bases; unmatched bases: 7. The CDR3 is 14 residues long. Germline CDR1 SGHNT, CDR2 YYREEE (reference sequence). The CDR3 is CASSSRQGKTEAFF. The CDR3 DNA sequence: TGTGCCAGCAGCTCCAGACAGGGAAAGACTGAAGCTTTCTTT.

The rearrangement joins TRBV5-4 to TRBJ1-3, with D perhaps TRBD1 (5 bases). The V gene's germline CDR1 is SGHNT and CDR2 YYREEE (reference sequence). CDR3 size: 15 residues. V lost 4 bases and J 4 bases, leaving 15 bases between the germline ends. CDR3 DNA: TGTGCCAGCAGCCTCTACCAGGGAGGAGGAAACACCATATATTTT. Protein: CASSLYQGGGNTIYF.

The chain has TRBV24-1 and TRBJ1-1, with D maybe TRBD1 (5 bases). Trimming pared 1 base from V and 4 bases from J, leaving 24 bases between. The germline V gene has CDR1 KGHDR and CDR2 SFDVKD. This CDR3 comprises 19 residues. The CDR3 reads CATSDFRVPQGARGTEAFF. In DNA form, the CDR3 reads TGTGCCACCAGTGATTTTCGGGTTCCTCAGGGTGCAAGAGGCACTGAAGCTTTCTTT.

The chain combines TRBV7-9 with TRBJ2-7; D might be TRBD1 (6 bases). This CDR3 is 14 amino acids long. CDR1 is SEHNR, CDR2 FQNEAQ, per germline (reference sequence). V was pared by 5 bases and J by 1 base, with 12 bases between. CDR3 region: CASSQGGASYEQYF. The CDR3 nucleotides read TGTGCCAGCAGCCAAGGGGGTGCGTCCTACGAGCAGTACTTC.

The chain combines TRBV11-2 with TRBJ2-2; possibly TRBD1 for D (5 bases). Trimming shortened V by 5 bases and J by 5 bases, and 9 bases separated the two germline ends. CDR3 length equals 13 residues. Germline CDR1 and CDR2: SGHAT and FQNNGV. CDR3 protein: CASSAQGTGELFF. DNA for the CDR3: TGTGCCAGCAGCGCGCAGGGAACCGGGGAGCTGTTTTTT.

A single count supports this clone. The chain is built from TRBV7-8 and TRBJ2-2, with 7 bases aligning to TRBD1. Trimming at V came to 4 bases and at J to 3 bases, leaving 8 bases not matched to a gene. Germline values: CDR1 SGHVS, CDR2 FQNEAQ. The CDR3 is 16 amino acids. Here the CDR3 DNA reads TGTGCCAGCAGCTCCTCGGGACAGTCGGACACCGGGGAGCTGTTTTTT. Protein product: CASSSSGQSDTGELFF. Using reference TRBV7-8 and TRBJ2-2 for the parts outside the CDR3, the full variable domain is GAGVSQSPRYKVAKRGQDVALRCDPISGHVSLFWYQQALGQGPEFLTYFQNEAQLDKSGLPSDRFFAERPEGSVSTLKIQRTQQEDSAVYLCASSSSGQSDTGELFFGEGSRLTVL.

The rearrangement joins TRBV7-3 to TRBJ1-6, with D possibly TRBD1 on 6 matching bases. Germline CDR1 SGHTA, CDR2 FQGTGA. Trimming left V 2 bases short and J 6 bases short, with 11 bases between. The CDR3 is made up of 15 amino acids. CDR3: CASSLGGAVNSPLHF. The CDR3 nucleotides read TGTGCCAGCAGCTTAGGGGGGGCCGTTAATTCACCCCTCCACTTT.

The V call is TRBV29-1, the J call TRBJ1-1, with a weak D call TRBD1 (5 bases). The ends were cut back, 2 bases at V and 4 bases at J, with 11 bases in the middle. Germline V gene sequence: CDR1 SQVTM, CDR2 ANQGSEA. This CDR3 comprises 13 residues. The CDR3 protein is CSVESQGGTEAFF. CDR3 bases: TGCAGCGTTGAAAGTCAGGGTGGCACTGAAGCTTTCTTT. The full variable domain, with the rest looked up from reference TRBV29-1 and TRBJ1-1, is SAVISQKPSRDICQRGTSLTIQCQVDSQVTMMFWYRQQPGQSLTLIATANQGSEATYESGFVIDKFPISRPNLTFSTLTVSNMSPEDSSIYLCSVESQGGTEAFFGQGTRLTVV.

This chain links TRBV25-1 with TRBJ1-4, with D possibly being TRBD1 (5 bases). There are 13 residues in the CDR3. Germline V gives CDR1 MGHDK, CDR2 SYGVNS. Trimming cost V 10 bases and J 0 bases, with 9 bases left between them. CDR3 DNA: TGTGCCACCCAGACAGCAACTAATGAAAAACTGTTTTTT. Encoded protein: CATQTATNEKLFF. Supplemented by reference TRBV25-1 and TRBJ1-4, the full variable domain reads EADIYQTPRYLVIGTGKKITLECSQTMGHDKMYWYQQDPGMELHLIHYSYGVNSTEKGDLSSESTVSRIRTEHFPLTLESARPSHTSQYLCATQTATNEKLFFGSGTQLSVL.

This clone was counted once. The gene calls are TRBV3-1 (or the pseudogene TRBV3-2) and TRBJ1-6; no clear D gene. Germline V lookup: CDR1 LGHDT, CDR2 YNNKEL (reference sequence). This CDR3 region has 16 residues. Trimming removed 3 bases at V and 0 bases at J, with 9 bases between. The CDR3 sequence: CASSHTPSSYNSPLHF. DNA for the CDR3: TGTGCCAGCAGCCATACCCCGAGCTCCTATAATTCACCCCTCCACTTT.

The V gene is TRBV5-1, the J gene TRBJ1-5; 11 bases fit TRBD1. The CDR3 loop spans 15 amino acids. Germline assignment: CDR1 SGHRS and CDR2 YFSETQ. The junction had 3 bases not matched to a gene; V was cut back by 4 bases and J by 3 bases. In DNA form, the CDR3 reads TGCGCCAGCAGCCGGACAGGGGGCAACAATCAGCCCCAGCATTTT. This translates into CASSRTGGNNQPQHF. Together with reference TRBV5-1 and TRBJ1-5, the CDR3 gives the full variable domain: KAGVTQTPRYLIKTRGQQVTLSCSPISGHRSVSWYQQTPGQGLQFLFEYFSETQRNKGNFPGRFSGRQFSNSRSEMNVSTLELGDSALYLCASSRTGGNNQPQHFGDGTRLSIL.

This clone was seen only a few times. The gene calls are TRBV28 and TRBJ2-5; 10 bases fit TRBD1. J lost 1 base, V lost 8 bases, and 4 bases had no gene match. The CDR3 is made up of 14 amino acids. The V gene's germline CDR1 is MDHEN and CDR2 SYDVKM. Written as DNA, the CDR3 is TGTGCCAGCGGGACAGGGGATCGCCAAGAGACCCAGTACTTC. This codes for CASGTGDRQETQYF.

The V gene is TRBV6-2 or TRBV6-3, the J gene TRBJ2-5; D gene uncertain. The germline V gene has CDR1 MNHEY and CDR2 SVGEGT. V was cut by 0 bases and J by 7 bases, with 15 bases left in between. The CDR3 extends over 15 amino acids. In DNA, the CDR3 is TGTGCCAGCAGTTACTCGAGTTCTCTTTCACGGACCCAGTACTTC. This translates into CASSYSSSLSRTQYF.

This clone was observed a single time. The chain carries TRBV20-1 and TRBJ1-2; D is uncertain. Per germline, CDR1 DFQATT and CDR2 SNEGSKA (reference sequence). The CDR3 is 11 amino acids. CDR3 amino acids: CGGPLNYGYTF. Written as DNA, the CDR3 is TGCGGAGGGCCTCTAAACTATGGCTACACCTTC.

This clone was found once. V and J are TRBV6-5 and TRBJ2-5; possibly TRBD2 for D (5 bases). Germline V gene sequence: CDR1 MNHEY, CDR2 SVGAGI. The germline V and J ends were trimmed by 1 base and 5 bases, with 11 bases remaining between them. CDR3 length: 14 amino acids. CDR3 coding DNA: TGTGCCAGCAGTTACTACGGTAGAGGGGAGACCCAGTACTTC. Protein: CASSYYGRGETQYF.

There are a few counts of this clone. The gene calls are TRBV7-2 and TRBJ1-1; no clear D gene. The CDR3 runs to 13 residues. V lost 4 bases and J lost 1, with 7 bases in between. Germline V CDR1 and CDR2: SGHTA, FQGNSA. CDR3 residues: CASSYTANTEAFF. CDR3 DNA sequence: TGTGCCAGCAGCTACACAGCGAACACTGAAGCTTTCTTT.

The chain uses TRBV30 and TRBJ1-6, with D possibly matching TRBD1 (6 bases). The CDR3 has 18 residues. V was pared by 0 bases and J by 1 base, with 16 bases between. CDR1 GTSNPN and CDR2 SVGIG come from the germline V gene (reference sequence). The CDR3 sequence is CAWSVMPPGQSYNSPLHF. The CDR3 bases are TGTGCCTGGAGTGTAATGCCCCCCGGACAGTCCTATAATTCACCCCTCCACTTT.

This CDR3 reads CAWSMTSDEQYF. The CDR3 DNA is TGTGCCTGGAGTATGACTAGCGACGAGCAGTACTTC. The chain is built from TRBV30 and TRBJ2-7; 8 bases map to TRBD2. Losses at the gene ends were 2 bases for V and 5 bases for J; bases not matched to a gene: 2. Germline CDR1 is GTSNPN and CDR2 is SVGIG (reference sequence). The CDR3 covers 12 residues.

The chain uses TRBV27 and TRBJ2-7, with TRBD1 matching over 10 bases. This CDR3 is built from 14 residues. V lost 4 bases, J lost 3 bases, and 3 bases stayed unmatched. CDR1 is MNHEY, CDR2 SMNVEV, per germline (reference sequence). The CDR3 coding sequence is TGTGCCAGCAGTTGGACAGGGGGAAACTACGAGCAGTACTTC. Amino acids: CASSWTGGNYEQYF.

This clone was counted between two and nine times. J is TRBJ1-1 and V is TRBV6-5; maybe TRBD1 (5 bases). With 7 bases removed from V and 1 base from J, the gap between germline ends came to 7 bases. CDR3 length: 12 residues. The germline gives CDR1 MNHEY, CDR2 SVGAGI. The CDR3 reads CASIDRNTEAFF. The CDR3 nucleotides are TGTGCCAGCATCGACAGGAACACTGAAGCTTTCTTT.

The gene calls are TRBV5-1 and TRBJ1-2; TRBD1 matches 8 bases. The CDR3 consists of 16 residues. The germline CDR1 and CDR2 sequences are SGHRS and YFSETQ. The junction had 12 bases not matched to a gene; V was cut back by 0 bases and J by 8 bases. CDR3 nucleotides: TGCGCCAGCAGCTTGGAGTCTCGGCAGGGGGCGCAAGGCTACACCTTC. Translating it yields CASSLESRQGAQGYTF.

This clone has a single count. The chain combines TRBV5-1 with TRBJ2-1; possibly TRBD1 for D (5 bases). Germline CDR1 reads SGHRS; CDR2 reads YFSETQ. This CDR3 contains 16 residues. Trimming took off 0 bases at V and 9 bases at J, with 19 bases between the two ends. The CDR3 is CASSLGSQSLRGEQFF. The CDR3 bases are TGCGCCAGCAGCTTGGGGTCCCAGTCTTTAAGGGGTGAGCAGTTCTTC.

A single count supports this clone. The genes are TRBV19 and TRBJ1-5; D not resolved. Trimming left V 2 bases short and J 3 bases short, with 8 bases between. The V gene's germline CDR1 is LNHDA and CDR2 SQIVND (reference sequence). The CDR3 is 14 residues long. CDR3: CASSIRSPNQPQHF. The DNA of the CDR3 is TGTGCCAGTAGTATACGGAGCCCCAATCAGCCCCAGCATTTT.

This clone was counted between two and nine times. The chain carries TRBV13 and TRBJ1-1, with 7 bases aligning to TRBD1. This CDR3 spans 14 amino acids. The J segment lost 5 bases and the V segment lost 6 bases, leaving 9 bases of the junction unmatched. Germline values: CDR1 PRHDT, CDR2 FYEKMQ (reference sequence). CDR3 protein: CASRRQGEGTEAFF. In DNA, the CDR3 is TGTGCCAGCAGGCGACAGGGAGAGGGTACTGAAGCTTTCTTT.

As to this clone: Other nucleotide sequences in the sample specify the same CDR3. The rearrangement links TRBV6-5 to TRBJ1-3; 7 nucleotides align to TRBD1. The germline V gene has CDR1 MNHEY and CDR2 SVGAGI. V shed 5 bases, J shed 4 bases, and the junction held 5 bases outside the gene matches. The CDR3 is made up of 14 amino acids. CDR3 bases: TGTGCCAGCAGTCCCCGGACAGGCGGAAACACCATATATTTT. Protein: CASSPRTGGNTIYF.

For the CDR3, the DNA is TGTGCCAGACCTGGACAGGACTTTTTGGGCTCCTACAATGAGCAGTTCTTC. Its protein is CARPGQDFLGSYNEQFF. The chain combines TRBV7-2 with TRBJ2-1, with TRBD1 matching over 7 bases. The CDR3 sequence is 17 residues long. Germline loops: CDR1 SGHTA, CDR2 FQGNSA. V trimming: 9 bases; J trimming: 0 bases; junction bases outside the gene matches: 14.

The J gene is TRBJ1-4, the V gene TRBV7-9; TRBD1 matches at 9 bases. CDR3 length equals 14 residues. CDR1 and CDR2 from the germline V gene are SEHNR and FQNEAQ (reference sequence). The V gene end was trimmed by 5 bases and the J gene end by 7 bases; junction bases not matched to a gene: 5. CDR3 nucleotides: TGTGCCAGCAGCCCGCGGACAGGGGCTGAAAAACTGTTTTTT. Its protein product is CASSPRTGAEKLFF.

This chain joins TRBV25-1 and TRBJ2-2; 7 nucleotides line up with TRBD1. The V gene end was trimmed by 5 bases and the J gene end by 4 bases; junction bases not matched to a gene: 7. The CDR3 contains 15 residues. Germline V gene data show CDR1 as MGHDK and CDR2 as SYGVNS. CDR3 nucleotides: TGTGCCAGCAGTAACCGACAGGGTCGCACCGGGGAGCTGTTTTTT. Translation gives CASSNRQGRTGELFF.

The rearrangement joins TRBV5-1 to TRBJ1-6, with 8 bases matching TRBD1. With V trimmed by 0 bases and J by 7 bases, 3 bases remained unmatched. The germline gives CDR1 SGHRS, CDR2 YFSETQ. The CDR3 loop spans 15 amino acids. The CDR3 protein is CASSLAAGGNSPLHF. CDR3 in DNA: TGCGCCAGCAGCTTGGCTGCAGGGGGCAATTCACCCCTCCACTTT.

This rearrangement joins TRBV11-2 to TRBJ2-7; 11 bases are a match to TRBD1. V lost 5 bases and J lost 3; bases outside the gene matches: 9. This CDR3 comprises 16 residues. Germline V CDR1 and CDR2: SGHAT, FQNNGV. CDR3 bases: TGTGCCAGCAGCGGACGTACCGGGACAGGGGGCTACGAGCAGTACTTC. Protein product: CASSGRTGTGGYEQYF.

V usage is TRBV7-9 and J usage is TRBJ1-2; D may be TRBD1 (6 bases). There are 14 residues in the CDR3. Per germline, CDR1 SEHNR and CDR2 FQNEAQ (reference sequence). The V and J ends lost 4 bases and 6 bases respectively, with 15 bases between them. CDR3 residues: CASSSRGGGDGYTF. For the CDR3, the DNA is TGTGCCAGCAGCTCCCGAGGGGGGGGAGATGGCTACACCTTC.